The 23 T cell receptor beta chains below all came from one sample that was sequenced in a study of shared clonotypes between healthy human individuals. The data were produced by immunoSEQ multiplex PCR, yet TCRdb's version contains in-frame clones alone and is incomplete. This sample yields about 1 million clones, of which 60% to 80% are seen a single time; about 1.5% belongs to the top ten. Sequencing used memory CD4+ T cells sorted from blood. Described subset: CD45RA-negative fraction. Source of these receptors: a man younger than 35 in good health.

V and J are TRBV9 and TRBJ1-1, with D unresolved. The CDR3 has 15 amino acids. V gave up 0 bases and J gave up 2 bases, with 11 bases separating them. Per the germline V gene, CDR1 is SGDLS and CDR2 is YYNGEE. CDR3 protein: CASSVVPTDNTEAFF. The CDR3 DNA sequence: TGTGCCAGCAGCGTAGTACCGACGGACAACACTGAAGCTTTCTTT.

Comments on this clone: Other DNA sequences in the same sample also yield this CDR3. The chain joins TRBV5-1 to TRBJ1-2; D is unresolved. V gave up 0 bases and J gave up 1 base, with 7 bases separating them. This CDR3 spans 14 amino acids. The germline CDR1 and CDR2 sequences are SGHRS and YFSETQ. The CDR3 DNA reads as TGCGCCAGCAGCTTGGGTGAGGTTAACTATGGCTACACCTTC. It is translated as CASSLGEVNYGYTF.

This clone was observed once. The chain links TRBV18 to TRBJ1-2, with D unclear. The CDR3 loop spans 13 amino acids. Germline V gene sequence: CDR1 KGHSH, CDR2 LQKENI. V shed 1 base and J shed 5 bases, with 8 bases lying between them. The CDR3 region has the DNA TGTGCCAGCTCACCACGGGCAGCTTATGGCTACACCTTC. It codes for CASSPRAAYGYTF.

This chain connects TRBV4-1 to TRBJ2-7; TRBD1 matches at 9 bases. This CDR3 spans 16 amino acids. Germline V gene sequence: CDR1 MGHRA, CDR2 YSYEKL. V lost 3 bases, J lost 3 bases, and 9 bases stayed unmatched. The CDR3 here is CASSQGLGQGIYEQYF. CDR3 nucleotides: TGCGCCAGCAGCCAGGGTCTGGGACAGGGAATCTACGAGCAGTACTTC.

The rearrangement uses TRBV6-5 and TRBJ2-3, with D perhaps TRBD1 or TRBD2 (6 bases each). CDR1 and CDR2 from the germline V gene are MNHEY and SVGAGI. The CDR3 sequence is 14 residues long. V dropped 6 bases and J dropped 2 bases, with 12 bases sitting between them. DNA for the CDR3: TGTGCCAGCAGGAACGGGGGCCTCACAGATACGCAGTATTTT. This encodes CASRNGGLTDTQYF.

The V call is TRBV7-6, the J call TRBJ1-3, with unresolved D. V lost 4 bases and J 0 bases, leaving 7 bases between the germline ends. The germline V gene encodes CDR1 SGHVS and CDR2 FNYEAQ. CDR3 length: 14 residues. CDR3 region: CASSSTSSGNTIYF. CDR3 nucleotide sequence: TGTGCCAGCAGCTCAACGAGCTCTGGAAACACCATATATTTT.

The chain is built from TRBV19 and TRBJ2-1; 8 nucleotides match TRBD2. Germline CDR1 is LNHDA and CDR2 is SQIVND (reference sequence). Trimming removed 0 bases from V and 9 bases from J; junction bases left unmatched: 10. The CDR3 length is 16 residues. This CDR3 is CASSIDGTSGLREQFF. The DNA of the CDR3 is TGTGCCAGTAGTATAGATGGTACTAGCGGCCTTCGTGAGCAGTTCTTC. The complete variable domain, with remaining parts taken from reference TRBV19 and TRBJ2-1, reads DGGITQSPKYLFRKEGQNVTLSCEQNLNHDAMYWYRQDPGQGLRLIYYSQIVNDFQKGDIAEGYSVSREKKESFPLTVTSAQKNPTAFYLCASSIDGTSGLREQFFGPGTRLTVL.

This chain joins TRBV11-2 and TRBJ2-7; D not certain. Trimming cost V 3 bases and J 4 bases, with 16 bases left between them. The CDR3 length is 15 residues. Germline V lookup: CDR1 SGHAT, CDR2 FQNNGV. The CDR3 coding sequence is TGTGCCAGCAGCTTTGACTGGAACAATATTTACGAGCAGTACTTC. It encodes CASSFDWNNIYEQYF.

The rearrangement uses TRBV28 and TRBJ2-2; D is perhaps TRBD1 (5 bases). Trimming shortened V by 6 bases and J by 3 bases, and 14 bases separated the two germline ends. Germline V gene sequence: CDR1 MDHEN, CDR2 SYDVKM. The CDR3 is 15 amino acids. The CDR3 is CASSHIQGYTGELFF. In nucleotides, the CDR3 is TGTGCCAGCAGCCATATCCAGGGCTACACCGGGGAGCTGTTTTTT.

This clone has just one count. The chain links TRBV4-1 to TRBJ2-7, with no clear D. The CDR3 spans 16 residues. Trimming took off 1 base at V and 4 bases at J, with 17 bases between the two ends. Germline V gives CDR1 MGHRA, CDR2 YSYEKL. The CDR3 nucleotides are TGCGCCAGCAGCCAAGGAGTCTCGGCAGGTATATACGAGCAGTACTTC. As protein: CASSQGVSAGIYEQYF.

About this clone: Other DNA sequences in the sample encode the same CDR3. The rearrangement links TRBV7-3 to TRBJ1-2; 9 bases line up with TRBD1. The germline gives CDR1 SGHTA, CDR2 FQGTGA. The junction had 2 bases not matched to a gene; V was cut back by 4 bases and J by 5 bases. CDR3 size: 13 residues. The CDR3 DNA is TGTGCCAGCAGCTCCGGACAGGGGTATGGCTACACCTTC. Amino acids: CASSSGQGYGYTF.

This clone was picked up one time. The genes are TRBV28 and TRBJ1-2; TRBD1 matches 9 bases. Trimming at V came to 7 bases and at J to 5 bases, leaving 8 bases not matched to a gene. Germline values: CDR1 MDHEN, CDR2 SYDVKM. This CDR3 comprises 14 residues. In nucleotides, the CDR3 is TGTGCCAGCATCCCGGGACAGGGCGAATATGGCTACACCTTC. This encodes CASIPGQGEYGYTF.

Ten or more counts support this clone. V is TRBV19 and J is TRBJ2-2, with 8 bases matching TRBD2. After removal of 5 bases from V and 9 bases from J, the junction contained 8 bases not matched to a gene. Germline V lookup: CDR1 LNHDA, CDR2 SQIVND (reference sequence). The CDR3 is 14 amino acids. The CDR3 is CASSLSGGARELFF. CDR3 DNA: TGTGCCAGTAGTCTTTCGGGAGGGGCCAGGGAGCTGTTTTTT.

The chain combines TRBV6-1 with TRBJ1-6; TRBD1 might be the D (6 bases). CDR1 is MNHNS and CDR2 is SASEGT in the germline V gene. The V gene lost 4 bases and the J gene lost 9 bases, with 13 bases spanning the gap. The CDR3 is 14 residues long. Written as DNA, the CDR3 is TGTGCCAGCAGTGGGGTCAGGGGAGGTTCACCCCTCCACTTT. This translates into CASSGVRGGSPLHF.

V and J are TRBV11-2 and TRBJ2-3; D gene unclear. The CDR3 has 12 amino acids. Deletions cut 1 base from V and 6 bases from J, with 5 bases between. The germline gives CDR1 SGHAT, CDR2 FQNNGV. The CDR3 protein is CASSLVLDTQYF. The CDR3 bases are TGTGCCAGCAGCTTAGTCTTGGATACGCAGTATTTT.

This sequence joins TRBV6-5 and TRBJ1-2, with D possibly being TRBD1 (5 bases). The CDR3 is 13 residues long. Germline V CDR1 and CDR2: MNHEY, SVGAGI. V lost 5 bases and J lost 8, with 15 bases in between. In nucleotides, the CDR3 is TGTGCCAGCAGTGCCGGGACTGTGAAGGGCTACACCTTC. This encodes CASSAGTVKGYTF.

The chain has TRBV7-2 and TRBJ2-2; 14 bases agree with TRBD2. The junction had 7 bases not matched to a gene; V was cut back by 4 bases and J by 9 bases. Per the germline V gene, CDR1 is SGHTA and CDR2 is FQGNSA. The CDR3 is 16 residues long. CDR3 loop: CASSSFGTSGSRELFF. In DNA, the CDR3 is TGTGCCAGCAGCTCTTTTGGGACTAGCGGGAGTAGGGAGCTGTTTTTT.

The J gene is TRBJ2-1, the V gene TRBV2, with 11 nucleotides matching TRBD2. This CDR3 region has 13 residues. V lost 7 bases, J lost 9 bases, and 5 bases stayed unmatched. Germline V gene data show CDR1 as SNHLY and CDR2 as FYNNEI. The chain's CDR3 is CASNPLAGGEQFF. CDR3 DNA sequence: TGTGCCAGCAATCCCCTAGCGGGAGGTGAGCAGTTCTTC.

CDR3 sequence: CASSEFQGAVNTEAFF. CDR3 nucleotide sequence: TGTGCCAGCAGTGAATTTCAGGGGGCAGTGAACACTGAAGCTTTCTTT. The V call is TRBV6-1, the J call TRBJ1-1; 8 bases map to TRBD1. The CDR3 runs 16 residues. Unmatched junction bases numbered 5, after V lost 2 bases and J lost 0 bases. Germline values: CDR1 MNHNS, CDR2 SASEGT.

This chain uses TRBV20-1 with TRBJ1-1; D unclear. This CDR3 has 11 amino acids. CDR1 is DFQATT and CDR2 is SNEGSKA in the germline V gene (reference sequence). V lost 7 bases, J lost 0 bases, and 6 bases lay in between. CDR3 loop: CSGRLNTEAFF. DNA of the CDR3: TGCAGTGGTCGGCTGAACACTGAAGCTTTCTTT.

This clone was counted once. The chain combines TRBV18 with TRBJ1-1, with D tentatively TRBD1 (6 bases). Trimming cost V 0 bases and J 7 bases, with 18 bases left between them. The CDR3 totals 16 residues. Germline CDR1 is KGHSH and CDR2 is LQKENI. CDR3 loop: CASSPPSTGTFSEAFF. CDR3 nucleotide sequence: TGTGCCAGCTCACCACCTTCGACAGGTACATTCAGTGAAGCTTTCTTT.

This rearrangement joins TRBV30 to TRBJ2-2; the match to TRBD1 covers 7 bases. The CDR3 length is 15 residues. The V gene end was trimmed by 5 bases and the J gene end by 1 base; junction bases not matched to a gene: 7. CDR1 is GTSNPN, CDR2 SVGIG, per germline (reference sequence). DNA for the CDR3: TGTGCCTGGGGTGAGACAGGGAGGAACACCGGGGAGCTGTTTTTT. Translating gives CAWGETGRNTGELFF.

This clone was detected a few times. The rearrangement links TRBV4-1 to TRBJ1-3, with D unclear. CDR1 is MGHRA, CDR2 YSYEKL, per germline. The CDR3 runs to 16 residues. Trimming took 0 bases from V and 0 from J, leaving 9 bases between them. The CDR3 loop is CASSQDTAGSGNTIYF. For the CDR3, the DNA is TGCGCCAGCAGCCAAGATACGGCAGGCTCTGGAAACACCATATATTTT.